Listed below are T cell receptor beta chains from one sample, sequenced in a study of cytomegalovirus exposure and HLA in healthy donors. Sequenced by immunoSEQ multiplex PCR; TCRdb stores in-frame clones only, minus some. The sample includes under 200,000 clones, 86% of them seen just once. Sample: PBMCs. The receptors derive from a woman aged 18-35 years in good health and CMV-seronegative. Both conserved end residues are part of each CDR3. The order of the fields is CDR3 DNA, CDR3 protein, D gene, clone size, J gene, V gene. The D gene is left open where the match is weak. Some rows have no size entry. The others give once, few or many, or a class for an expanded clone.

cdr3_nt: TGTGCCAGCAGTCCGATGACAGGGGGTCAAGAGACCCAGTACTTC
cdr3_aa: CASSPMTGGQETQYF
d_call: TRBD1
clone_size: NA
j_call: TRBJ2-5
v_call: TRBV27

cdr3_nt: TGTGCCAGCAGTACCGGGACAGGGACTTTCGGGGACACCATATATTTT
cdr3_aa: CASSTGTGTFGDTIYF
d_call: TRBD1
clone_size: NA
j_call: TRBJ1-3
v_call: TRBV2

cdr3_nt: TGCAGCGTTCCGGGACTACAGCTCACAGATACGCAGTATTTT
cdr3_aa: CSVPGLQLTDTQYF
d_call: TRBD2
clone_size: NA
j_call: TRBJ2-3
v_call: TRBV29-1

cdr3_nt: TGTGCCTGGAGTGTACCGCCAAGGGGGAGCCCTTACAATGAGCAGTTCTTC
cdr3_aa: CAWSVPPRGSPYNEQFF
d_call: NA
clone_size: NA
j_call: TRBJ2-1
v_call: TRBV30

cdr3_nt: TGTGCTAGTGGTTCCAATAGGGGTGAAGCTTTCTTT
cdr3_aa: CASGSNRGEAFF
d_call: NA
clone_size: once
j_call: TRBJ1-1
v_call: TRBV12-5

cdr3_nt: TGTGCCAGCAGTTCACAGACAGGTGTTGCGGTAGAAGCTTTCTTT
cdr3_aa: CASSSQTGVAVEAFF
d_call: NA
clone_size: NA
j_call: TRBJ1-1
v_call: TRBV27

cdr3_nt: TGTGCCAGCAGCCCGACAGTCCGAGACACTGAAGCTTTCTTT
cdr3_aa: CASSPTVRDTEAFF
d_call: NA
clone_size: NA
j_call: TRBJ1-1
v_call: TRBV6-1

cdr3_nt: TGCAGCGTTGTGGGGGACTTGGATATAGAGTTCTTC
cdr3_aa: CSVVGDLDIEFF
d_call: NA
clone_size: NA
j_call: TRBJ2-1
v_call: TRBV29-1

cdr3_nt: TGCGCCAGCAGCTCGTTAGCGGGAGACGGATACAATGAGCAGTTCTTC
cdr3_aa: CASSSLAGDGYNEQFF
d_call: TRBD2
clone_size: NA
j_call: TRBJ2-1
v_call: TRBV5-1

cdr3_nt: TGTGCCAGCAGCCCGAGTAGCCAAGAGACCCAGTACTTC
cdr3_aa: CASSPSSQETQYF
d_call: NA
clone_size: once
j_call: TRBJ2-5
v_call: TRBV5-6

cdr3_nt: TGTGCCAGTAGTATAGCCGCAGTCTTCAATCAGCCCCAGCATTTT
cdr3_aa: CASSIAAVFNQPQHF
d_call: NA
clone_size: NA
j_call: TRBJ1-5
v_call: TRBV19

cdr3_nt: TGTGCCAGCAGCTTATTGGCAGGGCCCTCCTACGAGCAGTACTTC
cdr3_aa: CASSLLAGPSYEQYF
d_call: NA
clone_size: NA
j_call: TRBJ2-7
v_call: TRBV13

cdr3_nt: TGTGCCAGCAGTGAACTTGCGACTAGCGGGGGTAACCGGTACTTC
cdr3_aa: CASSELATSGGNRYF
d_call: TRBD2
clone_size: once
j_call: TRBJ2-5
v_call: TRBV2

cdr3_nt: TGTGCCAGCAGAAGACTAGCGAGAGAGACCCAGTACTTC
cdr3_aa: CASRRLARETQYF
d_call: TRBD2
clone_size: NA
j_call: TRBJ2-5
v_call: TRBV28

cdr3_nt: TGTGCCAGCACTATAGGTGAGGGTGGTCAGCCCCAGCATTTT
cdr3_aa: CASTIGEGGQPQHF
d_call: NA
clone_size: medium-sized
j_call: TRBJ1-5
v_call: TRBV6-1

cdr3_nt: TGCAGCGTTTTGAGTCCCTACAATGAGCAGTTCTTC
cdr3_aa: CSVLSPYNEQFF
d_call: NA
clone_size: NA
j_call: TRBJ2-1
v_call: TRBV29-1

cdr3_nt: TGTGCCAGCAGCTCTGCTACAGGGGAGCAGTTCTTC
cdr3_aa: CASSSATGEQFF
d_call: NA
clone_size: NA
j_call: TRBJ2-1
v_call: TRBV7-6

cdr3_nt: TGCAGCACCTGGGACAGGAGGGTTTTATTGACTAATGAAAAACTGTTTTTT
cdr3_aa: CSTWDRRVLLTNEKLFF
d_call: TRBD1
clone_size: NA
j_call: TRBJ1-4
v_call: TRBV29-1

cdr3_nt: TGTGCCAGCAGCGTATCCTCCGGGAAAACTGAAGCTTTCTTT
cdr3_aa: CASSVSSGKTEAFF
d_call: NA
clone_size: NA
j_call: TRBJ1-1
v_call: TRBV9

cdr3_nt: TGTGCCAGCAGCTTAGGTACGGGGGTGGATGAGCAGTTCTTC
cdr3_aa: CASSLGTGVDEQFF
d_call: NA
clone_size: NA
j_call: TRBJ2-1
v_call: TRBV7-9

cdr3_nt: TGTGCCAGCAGTGAAGGCCAACTGCGCAATCAGCCCCAGCATTTT
cdr3_aa: CASSEGQLRNQPQHF
d_call: NA
clone_size: NA
j_call: TRBJ1-5
v_call: TRBV6-1

cdr3_nt: TGTGCCAGCAGTAGCTACCTGGATGAGCAGTTCTTC
cdr3_aa: CASSSYLDEQFF
d_call: NA
clone_size: NA
j_call: TRBJ2-1
v_call: TRBV27

cdr3_nt: TGTGCCAGCAGTGACGGGACAGACACCGGGGAGCTGTTTTTT
cdr3_aa: CASSDGTDTGELFF
d_call: TRBD1
clone_size: many
j_call: TRBJ2-2
v_call: TRBV6-4

cdr3_nt: TGTGCCAGCCTCGGGAGGGAAAAACTGTTTTTT
cdr3_aa: CASLGREKLFF
d_call: NA
clone_size: NA
j_call: TRBJ1-4
v_call: TRBV6-4

cdr3_nt: TGTGCCAGTGGAGAGCGCCTCGATTACACCGGGGAGCTGTTTTTT
cdr3_aa: CASGERLDYTGELFF
d_call: NA
clone_size: NA
j_call: TRBJ2-2
v_call: TRBV19

cdr3_nt: TGCGCCAGCAGCCGGGGGGCAGATACGCAGTATTTT
cdr3_aa: CASSRGADTQYF
d_call: NA
clone_size: NA
j_call: TRBJ2-3
v_call: TRBV4-1

cdr3_nt: TGTGCCAGCAGCCCTAGTGGTTGGAAGACCCAGTACTTC
cdr3_aa: CASSPSGWKTQYF
d_call: NA
clone_size: NA
j_call: TRBJ2-5
v_call: TRBV7-9

cdr3_nt: TGTGCCAGCAGTGGACAGGGACAAGAGACCCAGTACTTC
cdr3_aa: CASSGQGQETQYF
d_call: TRBD1
clone_size: NA
j_call: TRBJ2-5
v_call: TRBV2

cdr3_nt: TGTGCTAGTGGTGCGGGAGGGCTAGCCTACAATGAGCAGTTCTTC
cdr3_aa: CASGAGGLAYNEQFF
d_call: TRBD2
clone_size: NA
j_call: TRBJ2-1
v_call: TRBV12-5

cdr3_nt: TGTGCCAGCAGCGCCGGGGTAGTCTACAATGAGCAGTTCTTC
cdr3_aa: CASSAGVVYNEQFF
d_call: NA
clone_size: NA
j_call: TRBJ2-1
v_call: TRBV9

cdr3_nt: TGTGCCAGTAAGGGGGGACAGGGGGACACTGAAGCTTTCTTT
cdr3_aa: CASKGGQGDTEAFF
d_call: TRBD1
clone_size: NA
j_call: TRBJ1-1
v_call: TRBV19

cdr3_nt: TGTGCCAGCACTCGCGCTTATGACTACAGTGAGCAGTTCTTC
cdr3_aa: CASTRAYDYSEQFF
d_call: NA
clone_size: once
j_call: TRBJ2-1
v_call: TRBV28

cdr3_nt: TGTGCCAGCGCCCGGCTAGCGGGGGGGTCCTCCTACGAGCAGTACTTC
cdr3_aa: CASARLAGGSSYEQYF
d_call: TRBD2
clone_size: NA
j_call: TRBJ2-7
v_call: TRBV7-2

cdr3_nt: TGCGCCAGCAGATCGGGACAGGGGGCGACCGGGGAGCTGTTTTTT
cdr3_aa: CASRSGQGATGELFF
d_call: TRBD1
clone_size: NA
j_call: TRBJ2-2
v_call: TRBV5-1

cdr3_nt: TGTGCCAGCAGCTTATCGGGACAGCCCATTGCTGAAGCTTTCTTT
cdr3_aa: CASSLSGQPIAEAFF
d_call: TRBD1
clone_size: few
j_call: TRBJ1-1
v_call: TRBV7-2

cdr3_nt: TGTGCCAGCAGCCAAGCCCAGCGGGGCGACAATGAGCAGTTCTTC
cdr3_aa: CASSQAQRGDNEQFF
d_call: TRBD2
clone_size: NA
j_call: TRBJ2-1
v_call: TRBV4-2

cdr3_nt: TGCGCCAGCAGCTTGGGTTCATACGGCACTGAAGCTTTCTTT
cdr3_aa: CASSLGSYGTEAFF
d_call: NA
clone_size: NA
j_call: TRBJ1-1
v_call: TRBV5-1

cdr3_nt: TGTGCCTGGAGTGTAAGGGGCAGGGCCTACGAGCAGTACTTC
cdr3_aa: CAWSVRGRAYEQYF
d_call: NA
clone_size: NA
j_call: TRBJ2-7
v_call: TRBV30

cdr3_nt: TGTGCCAGCAGCTTATACAAGGAGGGGAACACTGAAGCTTTCTTT
cdr3_aa: CASSLYKEGNTEAFF
d_call: NA
clone_size: NA
j_call: TRBJ1-1
v_call: TRBV11-1

cdr3_nt: TGTGCCAGCAGTTTACAGGGGAACACCATATATTTT
cdr3_aa: CASSLQGNTIYF
d_call: NA
clone_size: NA
j_call: TRBJ1-3
v_call: TRBV28

cdr3_nt: TGTGCCAGCAGTCAAGACAGGGGCGGCGAGACCCAGTACTTC
cdr3_aa: CASSQDRGGETQYF
d_call: TRBD1
clone_size: once
j_call: TRBJ2-5
v_call: TRBV6-5

cdr3_nt: TGTGCCAGCAGCCCTACATGGAGAGGGTTCGGTGAAAAACTGTTTTTT
cdr3_aa: CASSPTWRGFGEKLFF
d_call: NA
clone_size: NA
j_call: TRBJ1-4
v_call: TRBV14

cdr3_nt: TGCGCCAGCAGCTTGGACGGACGACAGAGCTCTGGAAACACCATATATTTT
cdr3_aa: CASSLDGRQSSGNTIYF
d_call: NA
clone_size: NA
j_call: TRBJ1-3
v_call: TRBV5-1

cdr3_nt: TGTGCCAGCAGCGAGCAGGGTTACGGCACTGAAGCTTTCTTT
cdr3_aa: CASSEQGYGTEAFF
d_call: NA
clone_size: NA
j_call: TRBJ1-1
v_call: TRBV11-2

cdr3_nt: TGCGCCAGCAGCTTGGGGCTAGCGTCGACCTACGAGCAGTACTTC
cdr3_aa: CASSLGLASTYEQYF
d_call: NA
clone_size: NA
j_call: TRBJ2-7
v_call: TRBV5-1

cdr3_nt: TGTGCCAGCAGCCTAACCGGAGGGTTCGGCTACACCTTC
cdr3_aa: CASSLTGGFGYTF
d_call: NA
clone_size: NA
j_call: TRBJ1-2
v_call: TRBV2

cdr3_nt: TGTGCCAGCAGTGTAAAGGAGGCGGGTGGCTACACCTTC
cdr3_aa: CASSVKEAGGYTF
d_call: NA
clone_size: few
j_call: TRBJ1-2
v_call: TRBV6-5

cdr3_nt: TGTGCCAGCAGTTTATTAAGGACAGGGCGCTACAATGAGCAGTTCTTC
cdr3_aa: CASSLLRTGRYNEQFF
d_call: TRBD1
clone_size: NA
j_call: TRBJ2-1
v_call: TRBV28

cdr3_nt: TGTGCCAGCAGCTTATACACAAGCTCCTACGAGCAGTACTTC
cdr3_aa: CASSLYTSSYEQYF
d_call: NA
clone_size: NA
j_call: TRBJ2-7
v_call: TRBV7-9

cdr3_nt: TGTGCCAGCAACCTCCTAGGGGCGGTGAACACTGAAGCTTTCTTT
cdr3_aa: CASNLLGAVNTEAFF
d_call: NA
clone_size: NA
j_call: TRBJ1-1
v_call: TRBV7-2

cdr3_nt: TGCGCCAGCAGCCCGTGGAGAGGGTTGGGCTATGGCTACACCTTC
cdr3_aa: CASSPWRGLGYGYTF
d_call: NA
clone_size: NA
j_call: TRBJ1-2
v_call: TRBV5-1

cdr3_nt: TGTGCCAGGGGACAGTTGTACGAGCAGTACTTC
cdr3_aa: CARGQLYEQYF
d_call: TRBD1
clone_size: NA
j_call: TRBJ2-7
v_call: TRBV6-4